The text below deals with one T cell receptor (beta chain). CDR1 and CDR2 from the germline V gene are SQVTM and ANQGSEA. Trimming removed 6 bases at V and 5 bases at J, with 17 bases between. This CDR3 has 14 amino acids. This sample was included in a study of blood T cell repertoires in COVID-19. Looking at the study overall: Sites in the United States, Italy and Spain provided acute and convalescent COVID-19 samples. Sample material is recorded as cDNA or gDNA derived from T cells, B-cell-depleted T cells, or PBMCs.

During active infection, Seattle patients enrolled and were then monitored through disease. Repertoires were generated with immunoSEQ multiplex PCR, while TCRdb's copy carries only in-frame clones and drops some. The sample lists about 310,000 clones; under 90% were seen once. This TCR was recovered from a woman in her 30s with COVID-19, enrolled during active disease. The chain combines TRBV29-1 with TRBJ2-1; tentative D call: TRBD2 (5 bases). Specimen: peripheral blood. CDR3 protein: CSVRTVSRDNEQFF. The CDR3 DNA reads as TGCAGCGTGAGGACTGTAAGTCGGGACAATGAGCAGTTCTTC.